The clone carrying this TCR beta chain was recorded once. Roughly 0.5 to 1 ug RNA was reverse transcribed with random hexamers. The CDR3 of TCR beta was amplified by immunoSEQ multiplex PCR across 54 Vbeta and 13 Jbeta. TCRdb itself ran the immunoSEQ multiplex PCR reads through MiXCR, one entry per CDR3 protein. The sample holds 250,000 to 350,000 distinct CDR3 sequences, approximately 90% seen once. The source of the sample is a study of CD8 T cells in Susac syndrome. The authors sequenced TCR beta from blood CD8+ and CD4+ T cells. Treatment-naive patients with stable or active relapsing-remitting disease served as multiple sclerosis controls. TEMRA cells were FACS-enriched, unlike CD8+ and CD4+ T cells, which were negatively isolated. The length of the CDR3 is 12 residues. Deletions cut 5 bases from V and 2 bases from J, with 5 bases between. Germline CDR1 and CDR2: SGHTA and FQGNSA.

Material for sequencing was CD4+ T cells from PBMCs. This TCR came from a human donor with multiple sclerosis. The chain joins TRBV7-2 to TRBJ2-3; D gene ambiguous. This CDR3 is CASSIDTDTQYF. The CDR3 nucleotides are TGTGCCAGCAGCATCGACACAGATACGCAGTATTTT.